The entry below describes one T cell receptor beta chain. This entry belongs to a study of control samples from healthy donors and cancer patients. Profiled with immunoSEQ multiplex PCR; TCRdb holds only in-frame clones, not every one. The sample has about 85,000 clones, around 90% seen once. Germline V CDR1 and CDR2: ENHRY, SYGVKD. The V and J ends lost 11 bases and 4 bases respectively, with 17 bases between them. CDR3 size: 13 residues. This clonotype originated in a woman aged 55-69 years in good health. V gene TRBV10-3 combines with J gene TRBJ1-1; D is uncertain. The source material was blood. CDR3 protein: CASSSGESTEAFF. Written as DNA, the CDR3 is TGTGCCTCTTCGTCCGGGGAGAGCACTGAAGCTTTCTTT.